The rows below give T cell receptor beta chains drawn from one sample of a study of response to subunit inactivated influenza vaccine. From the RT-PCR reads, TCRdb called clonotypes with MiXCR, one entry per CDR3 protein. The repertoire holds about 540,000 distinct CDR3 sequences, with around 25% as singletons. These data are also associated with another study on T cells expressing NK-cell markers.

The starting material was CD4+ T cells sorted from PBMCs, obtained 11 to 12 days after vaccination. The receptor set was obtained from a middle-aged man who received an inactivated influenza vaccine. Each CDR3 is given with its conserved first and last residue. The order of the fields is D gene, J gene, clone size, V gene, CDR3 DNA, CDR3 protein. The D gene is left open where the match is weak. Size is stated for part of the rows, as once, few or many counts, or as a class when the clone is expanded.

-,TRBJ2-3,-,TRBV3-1,TGTGCCAGCAGCCAAGAGGGGGCTAGCGCCCTCACAGATACGCAGTATTTT,CASSQEGASALTDTQYF
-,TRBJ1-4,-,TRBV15,TGTGCCACCAGTAACTGGCGTAATGAAAAACTGTTTTTT,CATSNWRNEKLFF
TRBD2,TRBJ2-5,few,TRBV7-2,TGTGCCAGCAGCCCTCTGAATCTAGCGGGGCAAGAGACCCAGTACTTC,CASSPLNLAGQETQYF
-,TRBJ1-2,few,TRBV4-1,TGCGCCAGCAGCCAAGTAAGGTCAGGCGAAGCTAACTATGGCTACACCTTC,CASSQVRSGEANYGYTF
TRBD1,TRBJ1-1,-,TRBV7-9,TGTGCCAGCAGAAGTCACAGGGGGCGGAACACTGAAGCTTTCTTT,CASRSHRGRNTEAFF
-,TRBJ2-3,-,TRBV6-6,TGTGCCAGCAGTTGGATCGGCACAGATACGCAGTATTTT,CASSWIGTDTQYF
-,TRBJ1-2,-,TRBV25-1,TGTGCCATGGGCCCAGGGCTCCACTGCTACACCTTC,CAMGPGLHCYTF
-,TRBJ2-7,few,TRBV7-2,TGTGCCAGCAGCTTTGGGGTTCACGAGCAGTACTTC,CASSFGVHEQYF
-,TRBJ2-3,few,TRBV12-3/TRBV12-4,TGTGCCAGCAGGCGGACCACCCTAACAGATACGCAGTATTTT,CASRRTTLTDTQYF
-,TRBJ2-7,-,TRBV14,TGTGCCAGCAGCCCAAAGGCGGGAAGCGAGCAGTACTTC,CASSPKAGSEQYF
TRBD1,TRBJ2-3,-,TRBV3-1,TGTGCCAGCAGCCCGGGACAGTTACTAGTCACAGATACGCAGTATTTT,CASSPGQLLVTDTQYF
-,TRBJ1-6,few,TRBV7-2,TGTGCCAGCAGCCCACGCCCAGGAGATAATTCACCCCTCCACTTT,CASSPRPGDNSPLHF
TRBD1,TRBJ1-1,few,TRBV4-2,TGTGCCAGCAGCCAGGGACAGGGGGCAGACACTGAAGCTTTCTTT,CASSQGQGADTEAFF
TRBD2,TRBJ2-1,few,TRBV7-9,TGTGCCAGCAGCCCCCGGACTAGCGGGAGTTCTGAGCAGTTCTTC,CASSPRTSGSSEQFF
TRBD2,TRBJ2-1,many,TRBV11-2,TGTGCCAGCAGCTTAGATGAACTAGCGGGATCGAGCTCCTACAATGAGCAGTTCTTC,CASSLDELAGSSSYNEQFF
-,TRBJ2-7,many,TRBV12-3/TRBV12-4,TGTGCCAGCAGCCAAGGGACGGGGTTCTCCTACGAGCAGTACTTC,CASSQGTGFSYEQYF
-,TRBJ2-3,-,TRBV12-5,TGTGCTAGTGGTTTTGGGGATACGCAGTATTTT,CASGFGDTQYF
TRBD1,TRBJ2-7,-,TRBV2,TGTGCCAGCAGTGGGGACAGGGAGGAGGGGATCTACGAGCAGTACTTC,CASSGDREEGIYEQYF
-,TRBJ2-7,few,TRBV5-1,TGCGCCAGCACCCCTCAGGGGCAGACCTTCTACGAGCAGTACTTC,CASTPQGQTFYEQYF
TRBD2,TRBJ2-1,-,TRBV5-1,TGCGCCAGCAGCTTGGGGTTAGCGGGAGGTGCAGGTATGAATGAGCAGTTCTTC,CASSLGLAGGAGMNEQFF
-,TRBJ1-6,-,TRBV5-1,TGCGCCAGCAGCTATTCTCCGGGGTCTCTCAATTCACCCCTCCACTTT,CASSYSPGSLNSPLHF
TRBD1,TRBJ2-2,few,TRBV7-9,TGTGCCAGCAGCCCAAGACAGGGGTGGAACACCGGGGAGCTGTTTTTT,CASSPRQGWNTGELFF
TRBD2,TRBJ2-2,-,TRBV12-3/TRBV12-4,TGTGCCAGCAGGAATAGCGGGAGCAACACCGGGGAGCTGTTTTTT,CASRNSGSNTGELFF
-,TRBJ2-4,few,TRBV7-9,TGTGCCAGCAGCGCACAAATTCAGTACTTC,CASSAQIQYF
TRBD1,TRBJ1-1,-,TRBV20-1,TGCAGTGCTAGAGCACCCTCTGGACAGGGCGGCACTGAAGCTTTCTTT,CSARAPSGQGGTEAFF
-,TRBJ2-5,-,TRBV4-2,TGTGCCAGCAGCCGAGCCGGGGCCGGGGAGACCCAGTACTTC,CASSRAGAGETQYF
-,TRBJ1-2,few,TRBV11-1,TGTGCCAGCAGCTCCGGAGATGTGGGCACGAGAGCTAACTATGGCTACACCTTC,CASSSGDVGTRANYGYTF
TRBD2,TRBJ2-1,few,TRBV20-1,TGCAGTGCCCTCAGGGGTAGCGGGATGGGAAATGAGCAGTTCTTC,CSALRGSGMGNEQFF
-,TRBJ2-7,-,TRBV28,TGTGCCAGCAGTTCCATTGGCTACGAGCAGTACTTC,CASSSIGYEQYF
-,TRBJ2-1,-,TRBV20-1,TGCAGTGCTAGAGCCACACAGGGGAGGGTCAATGAGCAGTTCTTC,CSARATQGRVNEQFF
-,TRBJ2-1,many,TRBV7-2,TGTGCCAGCAGCTTAGTTGGGGCTAGCGAGGATGAGCAGTTCTTC,CASSLVGASEDEQFF
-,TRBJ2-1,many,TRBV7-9,TGTGCCAGCAGCTTAGCAGGGACGGCCAACAATGAGCAGTTCTTC,CASSLAGTANNEQFF
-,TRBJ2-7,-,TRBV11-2,TGTGCCAGCAGCTTTATGGGATACGAGCAGTACTTC,CASSFMGYEQYF
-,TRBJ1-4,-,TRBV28,TGTGCCAGTCATGAATCGGGGGGCGCGAGTGAAAAACTGTTTTTT,CASHESGGASEKLFF
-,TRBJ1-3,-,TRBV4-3,TGCGCCAGCAGCCAAGCTTCGGGGCGGGACACCATATATTTT,CASSQASGRDTIYF
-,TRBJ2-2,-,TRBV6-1,TGTGCCAGCAGTGCAACAGAGACCGGGGAGCTGTTTTTT,CASSATETGELFF
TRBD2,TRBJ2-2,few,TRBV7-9,TGTGCCAGCAGCTTACCCCCGGGGGGAGGCCCCGGGGAGCTGTTTTTT,CASSLPPGGGPGELFF
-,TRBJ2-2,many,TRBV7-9,TGTGCCAGCAGCTTAAGGGGACCGAACACCGGGGAGCTGTTTTTT,CASSLRGPNTGELFF
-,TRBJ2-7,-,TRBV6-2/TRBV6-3,TGTGCCAGCAGAGCCCCCAACACTGGGGAGCAGTACTTC,CASRAPNTGEQYF
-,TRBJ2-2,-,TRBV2,TGTGCCAGCCGCGGCGAGAACACCGGGGAGCTGTTTTTT,CASRGENTGELFF
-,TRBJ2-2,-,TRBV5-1,TGCGCCAGCAGCCTCTTCTTGGGCAGGGTCACCGGGGAGCTGTTTTTT,CASSLFLGRVTGELFF
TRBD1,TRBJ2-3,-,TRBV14,TGTGCCAGCAGCCAGGGGACAGCTCCAGATACGCAGTATTTT,CASSQGTAPDTQYF
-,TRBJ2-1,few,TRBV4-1,TGCGCCAGCAGCCAAGTGGCACTCTCTACCTACAATGAGCAGTTCTTC,CASSQVALSTYNEQFF
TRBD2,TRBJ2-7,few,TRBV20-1,TGCAGTGCTAGGGGGACTAGCGGGGGGTTCGGGTCCTACGAGCAGTACTTC,CSARGTSGGFGSYEQYF
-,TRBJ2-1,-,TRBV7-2,TGTGCCAGCAGCAAGCAGGACAATGAGCAGTTCTTC,CASSKQDNEQFF
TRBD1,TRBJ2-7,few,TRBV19,TGTGCCAGTAGTATAGGGACAGGGTCTCCGACCTACGAGCAGTACTTC,CASSIGTGSPTYEQYF
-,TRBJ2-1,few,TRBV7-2,TGTGCCAGCACCCTAGGTCTAGTTTGGCAGGGTGAGCAGTTCTTC,CASTLGLVWQGEQFF
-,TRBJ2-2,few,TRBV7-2,TGTGCCAGCAGCTTATCCTCCTCGACTCCAACCGGGGAGCTGTTTTTT,CASSLSSSTPTGELFF
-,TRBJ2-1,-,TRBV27,TGTGCCAGCACCGGGAGCTCCTACAATGAGCAGTTCTTC,CASTGSSYNEQFF
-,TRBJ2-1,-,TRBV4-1,TGCGCCAGCAGCCAAACCCTAGCCTATGAGCAGTTCTTC,CASSQTLAYEQFF